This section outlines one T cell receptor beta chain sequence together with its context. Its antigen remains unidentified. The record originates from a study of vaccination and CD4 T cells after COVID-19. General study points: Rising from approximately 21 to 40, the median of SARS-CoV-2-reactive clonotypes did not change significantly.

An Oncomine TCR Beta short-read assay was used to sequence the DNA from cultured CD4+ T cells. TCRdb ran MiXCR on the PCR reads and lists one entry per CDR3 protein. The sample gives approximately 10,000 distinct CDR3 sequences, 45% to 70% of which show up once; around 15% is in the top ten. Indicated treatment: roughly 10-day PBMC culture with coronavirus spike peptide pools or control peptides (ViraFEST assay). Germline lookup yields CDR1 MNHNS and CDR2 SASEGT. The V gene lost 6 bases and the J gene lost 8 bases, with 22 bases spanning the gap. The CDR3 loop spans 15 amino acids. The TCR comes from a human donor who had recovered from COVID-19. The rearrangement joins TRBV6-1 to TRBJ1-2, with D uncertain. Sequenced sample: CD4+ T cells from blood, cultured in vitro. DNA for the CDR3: TGTGCCAGCAGATATTCTTGGAGGGTCGATAGCGGCTACACCTTC. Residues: CASRYSWRVDSGYTF.